This T cell receptor beta chain appears in the sequencing data of a study of T cell responses to AZD1222 COVID-19 vaccine. Study conclusions and caveats: In a largely white British group with more females than males, clonal diversity was possibly underestimated. Seropositive AZD1222 recipients at baseline numbered only five or six. Spike-specific TCR repertoires showed rising breadth and depth after two AZD1222 doses.

Assay: immunoSEQ multiplex PCR; the TCRdb copy retains only in-frame clones and omits some. The sample includes just over 150,000 clones, approximately 91% seen only once; the top ten take under 8%. A remark on this clone: Its antigen is as yet unknown.

The CDR3 is made up of 15 amino acids. Looked up from germline, CDR1 is SGHVS and CDR2 is FNYEAQ. V gave up 2 bases and J gave up 0 bases, with 5 bases separating them. This TCR came from an adult who had recovered from COVID-19. The chain recombines TRBV7-6 with TRBJ1-6; no reliable D call. The material sequenced was peripheral blood, taken after recovery from COVID-19. The CDR3, as DNA: TGTGCCAGCAGCTTACAGAGCTCCTATAATTCACCCCTCCACTTT. It encodes CASSLQSSYNSPLHF.